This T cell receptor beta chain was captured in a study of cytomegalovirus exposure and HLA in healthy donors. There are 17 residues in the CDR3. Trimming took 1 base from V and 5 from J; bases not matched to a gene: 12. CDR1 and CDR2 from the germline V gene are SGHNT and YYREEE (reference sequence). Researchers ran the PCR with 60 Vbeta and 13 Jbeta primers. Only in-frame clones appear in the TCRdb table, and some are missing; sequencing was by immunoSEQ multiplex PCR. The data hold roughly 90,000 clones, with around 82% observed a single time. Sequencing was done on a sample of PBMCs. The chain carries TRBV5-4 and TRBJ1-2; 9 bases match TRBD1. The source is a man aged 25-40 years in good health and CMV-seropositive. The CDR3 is CASSLRQGGIYWYGYTF. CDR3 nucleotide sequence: TGTGCCAGCAGCTTGAGACAGGGGGGAATATACTGGTATGGCTACACCTTC.